The 29 T cell receptor beta chains reported below all come from one sample, sequenced in a study of shared clonotypes between healthy human individuals. Naivety among CD8 cells was defined by CD45RO negativity and positive CCR7 selection, thereby excluding terminally differentiated effector memory CD45RA+ cells. TCRdb keeps only in-frame clones here, not all; method: immunoSEQ multiplex PCR. The data contain under 1 million clones, 80% to 95% of them seen just once; the ten biggest clones take up 20% to 30%. Sequenced input: naive CD8+ T cells sorted from blood. Receptors were obtained from a man aged 30 to 39 in good health.

This sequence joins TRBV28 and TRBJ2-7; D tentatively reads TRBD1 or TRBD2 (5 bases each). CDR1 and CDR2 (germline): MDHEN, SYDVKM. Trimming shortened V by 7 bases and J by 0 bases, and 19 bases separated the two germline ends. This CDR3 has 16 amino acids. Here the CDR3 reads CASKIRDVRSSYEQYF. CDR3 DNA: TGTGCCAGCAAGATTCGGGACGTAAGAAGCTCCTACGAGCAGTACTTC. The full variable domain, rest sourced from reference TRBV28 and TRBJ2-7, is DVKVTQSSRYLVKRTGEKVFLECVQDMDHENMFWYRQDPGLGLRLIYFSYDVKMKEKGDIPEGYSVSREKKERFSLILESASTNQTSMYLCASKIRDVRSSYEQYFGPGTRLTVT.

This chain uses TRBV9 with TRBJ2-7; 9 nucleotides align to TRBD2. V shed 0 bases and J 2 bases; nucleotides not matched to a gene: 9. CDR3 size: 17 residues. From germline, CDR1 is SGDLS and CDR2 YYNGEE. CDR3 bases: TGTGCCAGCAGCGTAGAAGGGATAGCGGGAGCTCCCTACGAGCAGTACTTC. It codes for CASSVEGIAGAPYEQYF.

The chain couples TRBV6-4 to TRBJ2-1; TRBD1 might be the D (5 bases). The CDR3 sequence is 15 residues long. V was cut by 3 bases and J by 7 bases, with 16 bases left in between. Looked up from germline, CDR1 is MRHNA and CDR2 is SNTAGT. The CDR3 spells CASSEGDGIGNEQFF. The CDR3 region has the DNA TGTGCCAGCAGTGAAGGGGATGGGATCGGGAATGAGCAGTTCTTC.

V and J are TRBV19 and TRBJ2-3, with 9 bases identical to TRBD1. Germline loops: CDR1 LNHDA, CDR2 SQIVND (reference sequence). The CDR3 is made up of 16 amino acids. Germline trimming cut 4 bases from V and 3 bases from J; bases unmatched to any gene: 8. CDR3 bases: TGTGCCAGTAGTACTCTCGACAGGGGGAATACAGATACGCAGTATTTT. Translation gives CASSTLDRGNTDTQYF. Looking up the rest from reference TRBV19 and TRBJ2-3 gives the full variable domain: DGGITQSPKYLFRKEGQNVTLSCEQNLNHDAMYWYRQDPGQGLRLIYYSQIVNDFQKGDIAEGYSVSREKKESFPLTVTSAQKNPTAFYLCASSTLDRGNTDTQYFGPGTRLTVL.

This clone was detected only once. CDR3 in DNA: TGTGCCAGCAGCCAAGATCACATAGCGGGAGGGTCCTACGAGCAGTACTTC. Amino acids: CASSQDHIAGGSYEQYF. The chain carries TRBV14 and TRBJ2-7, with 11 bases matching TRBD2. The CDR3 has 17 amino acids. J was trimmed by 1 base and V by 0 bases; bases with no gene match: 5. CDR1 SGHDN and CDR2 FVKESK come from the germline V gene.

The V gene is TRBV27, the J gene TRBJ2-1, with D tentatively TRBD2 (5 bases). Trimming pared 2 bases from V and 9 bases from J, leaving 14 bases between. The CDR3 contains 14 residues. Germline V lookup: CDR1 MNHEY, CDR2 SMNVEV (reference sequence). CDR3 DNA: TGTGCCAGCAGTTTAGCGGGTGGGTTGACTGAGCAGTTCTTC. Its protein is CASSLAGGLTEQFF.

With respect to this clone: Mismatch with germline at one junction end may stem from a read error. This chain uses TRBV5-4 with TRBJ2-7; D possibly corresponds to TRBD2 (6 bases). This CDR3 has 12 residues. Germline V gene data show CDR1 as SGHNT and CDR2 as YYREEE (reference sequence). The CDR3 sequence is CASSRDSHEQYF. CDR3 bases: TGTGCCAGCAGCCGGGACTCCCACGAGCAGTACTTC.

In regard to this clone: Within the sample, other DNA sequences also encode this same CDR3. This chain joins TRBV4-1 and TRBJ1-5; D is unclear. V was shortened by 1 base and J by 1 base, with 8 bases between the two germline ends. The CDR3 loop spans 15 amino acids. Looked up from germline, CDR1 is MGHRA and CDR2 is YSYEKL. CDR3 region: CASSQVPGSNQPQHF. The CDR3 bases are TGCGCCAGCAGCCAAGTCCCGGGGAGCAATCAGCCCCAGCATTTT.

The V and J genes are TRBV10-3 and TRBJ2-7, with 10 bases matching TRBD2. The germline V gene encodes CDR1 ENHRY and CDR2 SYGVKD. Trimming took 3 bases from V and 5 from J; bases not matched to a gene: 10. The CDR3 covers 16 residues. CDR3 DNA: TGTGCCATCAGTGAACCTCTAGCGGGAGATGGCCACGAGCAGTACTTC. Its translation: CAISEPLAGDGHEQYF.

The V gene is TRBV27, the J gene TRBJ2-7, with D uncertain. The CDR3 runs to 13 residues. In germline, CDR1 is MNHEY, CDR2 SMNVEV (reference sequence). The V end was cut by 2 bases, the J end by 4 bases, with 9 bases between. The CDR3 loop is CASSLHTPYEQYF. In DNA, the CDR3 is TGTGCCAGCAGTTTACACACCCCGTACGAGCAGTACTTC.

The chain recombines TRBV7-9 with TRBJ2-3, with no clear D. CDR3 length: 14 amino acids. Trimming cost V 1 base and J 0 bases, with 5 bases left between them. Germline V gene lookup returns CDR1 SEHNR and CDR2 FQNEAQ (reference sequence). The CDR3 DNA follows: TGTGCCAGCAGCTTAGAGGTCAGCACAGATACGCAGTATTTT. As protein: CASSLEVSTDTQYF.

The V call is TRBV15, the J call TRBJ2-1; 7 bases are shared with TRBD2. Trimming cost V 1 base and J 5 bases; bases outside gene matches: 5. The CDR3 is made up of 15 amino acids. The germline CDR1 and CDR2 sequences are LNHNV and YYDKDF (reference sequence). The CDR3 nucleotides are TGTGCCACCAGCAGAGTCGAGCGGGACCACAATGAGCAGTTCTTC. The encoded protein is CATSRVERDHNEQFF.

This clone occurred once. This chain uses TRBV4-3 with TRBJ2-5, with a weak D call TRBD2 (6 bases). Germline V lookup: CDR1 LGHNA, CDR2 YSLEER. V was trimmed by 8 bases and J by 7 bases, leaving 17 bases between them. The CDR3 has 13 amino acids. This CDR3 is CASSSRVGGTQYF. CDR3 nucleotide sequence: TGCGCCAGCTCGTCCAGGGTCGGGGGGACCCAGTACTTC.

The chain uses TRBV7-8 and TRBJ2-3; TRBD2 aligns across 13 bases. After removal of 2 bases from V and 3 bases from J, the junction contained 14 bases not matched to a gene. This CDR3 spans 20 amino acids. CDR1 and CDR2 (germline): SGHVS, FQNEAQ. CDR3 DNA sequence: TGTGCCAGCAGCTTAAGCGGGCGACTAGCGGGAGGTCGGAGGACAGATACGCAGTATTTT. Protein product: CASSLSGRLAGGRRTDTQYF.

The rearrangement uses TRBV28 and TRBJ1-4; 8 bases map to TRBD1. CDR1 and CDR2 (germline): MDHEN, SYDVKM. Trimming removed 6 bases from V and 8 bases from J; junction bases left unmatched: 8. CDR3 length: 14 residues. The chain's CDR3 is CASSLGQEGEKLFF. The CDR3 region has the DNA TGTGCCAGCAGCCTGGGACAGGAGGGGGAAAAACTGTTTTTT.

In nucleotides, the CDR3 is TGTGCCAGTAGTGATTTCTTGGGCCGGGAGCTGTTTTTT. Its protein is CASSDFLGRELFF. The chain recombines TRBV19 with TRBJ2-2; D not resolved. V lost 5 bases to trimming and J lost 9 bases, with 13 bases between them. Per germline, CDR1 LNHDA and CDR2 SQIVND (reference sequence). This CDR3 is built from 13 residues.

V usage is TRBV21-1 and J usage is TRBJ1-5. TRBV21-1 is recorded as a pseudogene. The CDR3 loop spans 19 amino acids. For the CDR3, the DNA is TGTGCCAGCAGCAAATTTATCAAAATTTTGGGGGGTAGCAATCAGCCCCAGCATTTT. Amino acids: CASSKFIKILGGSNQPQHF.

This clone was picked up many times. This sequence joins TRBV19 and TRBJ1-1; 11 bases fit TRBD1. The CDR3 sequence is 16 residues long. J gave up 2 bases and V 5 bases, and 7 bases lay outside the gene matches. CDR1 is LNHDA, CDR2 SQIVND, per germline (reference sequence). The CDR3, as DNA: TGTGCCAGTAGTGCCTGGGACAGGGGGACCAACACTGAAGCTTTCTTT. Translating it yields CASSAWDRGTNTEAFF. Complete variable domain (other parts from reference TRBV19 and TRBJ1-1): DGGITQSPKYLFRKEGQNVTLSCEQNLNHDAMYWYRQDPGQGLRLIYYSQIVNDFQKGDIAEGYSVSREKKESFPLTVTSAQKNPTAFYLCASSAWDRGTNTEAFFGQGTRLTVV.

The V and J genes are TRBV7-6 and TRBJ1-1; maybe TRBD1 (5 bases). CDR1 is SGHVS and CDR2 is FNYEAQ in the germline V gene. V was shortened by 1 base and J by 7 bases, with 16 bases between the two germline ends. The CDR3 is 15 amino acids. The CDR3 nucleotides are TGTGCCAGCAGCTTAGGGACCGGGGGACCGCGTGAAGCTTTCTTT. Translating it yields CASSLGTGGPREAFF.

The chain links TRBV27 to TRBJ2-7, with 9 positions matching TRBD1. The junction had 3 bases not matched to a gene; V was cut back by 6 bases and J by 3 bases. Germline lookup yields CDR1 MNHEY and CDR2 SMNVEV (reference sequence). CDR3 size: 13 residues. The CDR3 region has the DNA TGTGCCAGCAGCACAGGGGGCGTCTACGAGCAGTACTTC. Residues: CASSTGGVYEQYF.

The CDR3 reads CASSPWDSQETQYF. The CDR3 nucleotides are TGTGCCAGCAGCCCGTGGGACAGCCAAGAGACCCAGTACTTC. The chain recombines TRBV5-5 with TRBJ2-5, with TRBD1 matching 7 bases. From germline, CDR1 is SGHKS and CDR2 YYEKEE (reference sequence). The CDR3 length is 14 residues. Trimming removed 4 bases from V and 1 base from J; junction bases left unmatched: 4.

This chain links TRBV4-1 with TRBJ1-4; unclear D gene. In germline, CDR1 is MGHRA, CDR2 YSYEKL. V shed 0 bases and J shed 7 bases, with 15 bases lying between them. The CDR3 totals 16 residues. The CDR3 loop reads CASSQENPPSGEKLFF. In DNA, the CDR3 is TGCGCCAGCAGCCAAGAAAACCCCCCCTCGGGTGAAAAACTGTTTTTT.

A single count supports this clone. The sample carries other DNA sequences with the same CDR3. CDR3 in DNA: TGTGCCAGCCGGCGGGGGGAGACCCAGTACTTC. As protein: CASRRGETQYF. The chain is built from TRBV27 and TRBJ2-5; TRBD2 agrees at 7 bases. CDR1 is MNHEY and CDR2 is SMNVEV in the germline V gene (reference sequence). This CDR3 is built from 11 residues. V was clipped by 8 bases and J by 5 bases; unmatched bases: 2.

This clone has just one count. V gene TRBV5-1 combines with J gene TRBJ2-1; unclear D gene. The CDR3 runs to 16 residues. V was trimmed by 4 bases and J by 2 bases, leaving 16 bases between them. CDR1 is SGHRS and CDR2 is YFSETQ in the germline V gene. The CDR3 DNA follows: TGCGCCAGCAGCCCGGGTTGGGGTGAGACCTACAATGAGCAGTTCTTC. Protein: CASSPGWGETYNEQFF.

The V and J genes are TRBV5-1 and TRBJ2-7; D may be TRBD2 (6 bases). The CDR3 extends over 17 amino acids. Looked up from germline, CDR1 is SGHRS and CDR2 is YFSETQ. Trimming took off 0 bases at V and 2 bases at J, with 18 bases between the two ends. CDR3 DNA: TGCGCCAGCAGCTTGGTTCAAGGCGTTAGCGGAACCTACGAGCAGTACTTC. It is translated as CASSLVQGVSGTYEQYF.

The rearrangement uses TRBV9 and TRBJ2-7, with TRBD1 matching 9 bases. The CDR3 totals 14 residues. The trim removed 3 bases at V and 4 bases at J, leaving 5 bases unmatched. CDR1 and CDR2 from the germline V gene are SGDLS and YYNGEE. This CDR3 is CASSAFGQGYEQYF. The CDR3 bases are TGTGCCAGCAGCGCTTTCGGACAGGGGTACGAGCAGTACTTC.

The gene calls are TRBV6-6 and TRBJ2-7; TRBD2 is a possible D gene (6 bases). The germline V gene has CDR1 MNHNY and CDR2 SVGAGI (reference sequence). The ends were cut back, 10 bases at V and 7 bases at J, with 23 bases in the middle. The CDR3 has 14 residues. CDR3 sequence: CATSEAGRTTEQYF. DNA for the CDR3: TGTGCCACCTCGGAGGCGGGGCGAACTACGGAGCAGTACTTC.

This chain connects TRBV4-1 to TRBJ1-2; D ambiguous. CDR3 length: 15 amino acids. Looked up from germline, CDR1 is MGHRA and CDR2 is YSYEKL. The germline V and J ends were trimmed by 0 bases and 3 bases, with 11 bases remaining between them. The CDR3 loop is CASSQEGWVDYGYTF. CDR3 bases: TGCGCCAGCAGCCAAGAAGGCTGGGTAGACTATGGCTACACCTTC.

This chain joins TRBV25-1 and TRBJ2-1; D not certain. From germline, CDR1 is MGHDK and CDR2 SYGVNS. The CDR3 length is 12 residues. Trimming left V 5 bases short and J 1 base short, with 3 bases between. CDR3 nucleotide sequence: TGTGCCAGCAGTTGGTCCTACAATGAGCAGTTCTTC. This sequence encodes CASSWSYNEQFF.